The clone carrying this T cell receptor beta chain showed up just a few times. The antigen is not known. This record belongs to a study of T-cell memory formation after mild COVID-19. Findings and limits, study-wide: The appearance of some responding clones in pre-infection memory suggested that cross-reactive memory joined.

V was shortened by 1 base and J by 2 bases, with 11 bases between the two germline ends. The CDR3 totals 15 residues. The V gene's germline CDR1 is SGHNT and CDR2 YYREEE (reference sequence). Amplification by 5'RACE using constant-segment primers produced TCR alpha and TCR beta cDNA libraries that carried sample barcodes and UMIs. TCRdb re-derived calls from the 5' RACE reads in MiXCR, one entry per CDR3 protein. Of about 610,000 distinct CDR3 sequences in the sample, 17% were seen once. The chain uses TRBV5-4 and TRBJ2-3; no clear D. Specimen: PBMCs or a T cell subset sorted from them (not recorded which). This TCR was sampled from an adult woman who had mild COVID-19 (a few samples of this study predate the infection). Cell type and time point are not known. The CDR3 nucleotides are TGTGCCAGCAGCTTGTTCCTCTCCAACACAGATACGCAGTATTTT. Translating it yields CASSLFLSNTDTQYF.